The present entry profiles one T cell receptor (beta chain) with its context. There is no known antigen for this receptor. Within one base of it there is no much larger clone, and no base qualities were kept. The data are from a study of blood T cell repertoires in COVID-19 (dated by TCRdb to 2018 to 2021). The study in broad terms: Samples covering the acute and convalescent phases of COVID-19 were provided by collaborators in the United States, Italy and Spain. The prospective study material was composed of cDNA or gDNA derived from T cells, B-cell-depleted T cells, or PBMCs. Subjects who had been exposed to COVID-19, were actively infected with it, or had recovered from it provided the deeply sampled blood TCRbeta repertoires that made up the dataset. The repertoires were released in a freely available public database intended as a resource for research on the immune response to SARS-CoV-2. Samples came from the ongoing ImmuneRACE study (first 160 participants) plus 1,254 subjects from 6 global collaborators. A de-identified subject ID, COVID-19 status, age in years and sex were almost always included in the sample metadata. HLA class I and class II types, where available, came from metadata supplied by the sample provider rather than from assay-based typing.

TCRbeta CDR3 regions were amplified from genomic DNA by means of the immunoSEQ Assay, a bias-controlled multiplex PCR. In the paper's pipeline: The number of nucleated cells in each sample was estimated from the amplification of reference gene primers within the assay. To quantify the absolute abundance of each unique TCRbeta CDR3 rearrangement, sequence reads were collapsed and filtered. For each sample, productive Simpson clonality was calculated as the square root of Simpson's diversity index over productive rearrangements. TCRdb provides this immuneACCESS table in a form limited to in-frame rearrangements. Some clones are lacking; in checked studies, under half of them reflect an unresolved V gene, and why the rest are absent is not known. That table is the source of V, J and clone size, and D and trimming were worked out from the DNA. Across this sample there are about 230,000 clones, with 65% to 90% seen only once. The top ten hold less than 8% of the sample.

Collaborating institutions collected whole blood in K2EDTA tubes following their own protocols. For TCRbeta analysis, collaborator samples were shipped as frozen whole blood, as isolated PBMCs, or as DNA extracted from either sample type. Broad study findings and their caveats: How much clinical and demographic metadata was included differed by source and by participant, and the metadata was provided uncurated.

Via the germline V gene (reference sequence), CDR1 is LNHDA and CDR2 SQIVND. The CDR3 runs 16 amino acids, cysteine and phenylalanine included. The kept DNA is CDR3 alone, 48 bases in frame from the first base. The V end loses 5 bases and the J end loses 1 base, and a stretch of 15 bases separates them. This clonotype originated in a woman aged 45-65 years with acute or convalescent COVID-19. This chain is built from TRBV19 and TRBJ1-5; the D gene identity is not certain. Source material: peripheral blood. The CDR3 protein is CASSQARRTSNQPQHF. The bases read TGTGCCAGTAGTCAAGCTCGGAGGACCAGCAATCAGCCCCAGCATTTT.